These 6 T cell receptor beta chains originate from one sample sequenced in a study of identical twins. TCRdb ran MiXCR on the 5' RACE reads and lists one entry per CDR3 protein. The profile shows some 690,000 distinct CDR3 sequences, around 20% of them singletons. In addition, the sample was reused for a study of T cells expressing NK-cell markers.

Sequencing was done on a sample of PBMCs. These receptors were taken from a woman in her late teens or twenties in good health.

This clonotype was seen a handful of times. CDR3 in amino acids: CSVRQGSWDTGELFF. The CDR3 DNA sequence: TGCAGCGTTCGACAGGGGAGCTGGGACACCGGGGAGCTGTTTTTT. This chain connects TRBV29-1 to TRBJ2-2; 8 nucleotides agree with TRBD1. The CDR3 length is 15 residues. Germline V gene data show CDR1 as SQVTM and CDR2 as ANQGSEA. The V and J ends lost 5 bases and 3 bases, in that order; junction bases with no gene match: 8.

Only a few counts were recorded for this clonotype. V is TRBV19 and J is TRBJ2-7; TRBD1 matches 9 bases. The CDR3 length is 15 residues. The junction had 7 bases not matched to a gene; V was cut back by 2 bases and J by 5 bases. Germline CDR1 LNHDA, CDR2 SQIVND (reference sequence). This CDR3 is CASSIFSGQGNEQYF. CDR3 in DNA: TGTGCCAGTAGTATATTTTCGGGACAGGGCAACGAGCAGTACTTC.

The CDR3 DNA follows: TGTGCCAGCAGGCAAACAGGGAACCATGGCTACACCTTC. Its protein is CASRQTGNHGYTF. The chain recombines TRBV2 with TRBJ1-2; TRBD1 is a possible D gene (6 bases). V was pared by 6 bases and J by 6 bases, with 14 bases between. Germline-derived CDR1 and CDR2 are SNHLY and FYNNEI. CDR3 length equals 13 residues.

This chain joins TRBV12-5 and TRBJ2-5, with D possibly being TRBD1 or TRBD2 (5 bases each). In germline, CDR1 is LGHNT, CDR2 FRNRAP. This CDR3 has 14 residues. V was shortened by 4 bases and J by 3 bases, with 12 bases between the two germline ends. CDR3 residues: CASGSPGPEETQYF. For the CDR3, the DNA is TGTGCTAGTGGTTCCCCGGGGCCGGAAGAGACCCAGTACTTC.

This clonotype was picked up many times. The chain is built from TRBV20-1 and TRBJ2-3; TRBD1 might be the D (6 bases). V lost 2 bases and J 7 bases, leaving 10 bases between the germline ends. CDR1 and CDR2 (germline): DFQATT, SNEGSKA (reference sequence). The CDR3 is made up of 12 amino acids. The CDR3 DNA is TGCAGTGCTAGACAGGGGCAATATACGCAGTATTTT. This gives the protein CSARQGQYTQYF.

The table lists this clonotype with many counts. This rearrangement joins TRBV7-9 to TRBJ2-5, with D uncertain. Trimming removed 2 bases at V and 2 bases at J, with 6 bases between. The CDR3 is 13 residues long. Germline V gene lookup returns CDR1 SEHNR and CDR2 FQNEAQ (reference sequence). CDR3 sequence: CASSLYGQETQYF. The CDR3 region has the DNA TGTGCCAGCAGCTTATACGGACAAGAGACCCAGTACTTC.